These T cell receptor beta chains were read from a single sample in a study of OX40 agonist ivuxolimab in advanced cancers. Measured with immunoSEQ multiplex PCR; TCRdb has only the in-frame clones, and not every one. The sample holds under 70,000 clones, 80% to 90% seen once. Specimen: CD4+ or CD8+ T cells sorted from blood, collected in a trial of the OX40 agonist ivuxolimab. These TCRs come from an adult with an advanced solid tumor such as melanoma, head and neck, liver or kidney cancer. The CDR3 runs from the conserved cysteine through the conserved F or W. The D gene is left open where the match is weak. Only part of the rows carry a size: once, few, many, or a class if the clone is expanded.

clone_size d_call j_call cdr3_length v_call cdr3_aa cdr3_nt
few - TRBJ2-3 12 TRBV29-1 CSVDVSTDTQYF TGCAGCGTTGACGTGTCCACAGATACGCAGTATTTT
- - TRBJ1-1 14 TRBV5-1 CASNDISMNTEAFF TGCGCCAGCAACGACATTTCGATGAACACTGAAGCTTTCTTT
- TRBD1 TRBJ2-7 17 TRBV14 CASSHDGQGSRGYEQYF TGTGCCAGCAGCCACGATGGACAGGGTAGTAGGGGCTACGAGCAGTACTTC
- - TRBJ2-2 12 TRBV9 CASSTFTGELFF TGTGCCAGCAGCACTTTCACCGGGGAGCTGTTTTTT
once TRBD1 TRBJ1-3 16 TRBV11-2 CASSTGQGSRRNTIYF TGTGCCAGCAGCACCGGACAGGGTAGTCGGAGAAACACCATATATTTT
once - TRBJ1-2 15 TRBV4-1 CASSQVRTSNYGYTF TGCGCCAGCAGCCAAGTACGGACTTCAAACTATGGCTACACCTTC
- - TRBJ1-4 16 TRBV28 CASSTTIWGRDEKLFF TGTGCCAGCAGTACGACAATTTGGGGGCGAGATGAAAAACTGTTTTTT
- - TRBJ1-3 19 TRBV11-2 CASSLESSGAEFSGNTIYF TGTGCCAGCAGCTTAGAAAGTAGTGGGGCAGAATTCTCTGGAAACACCATATATTTT
- - TRBJ2-7 14 TRBV27 CASSFAGISYEQYF TGTGCCAGCAGTTTTGCGGGGATCTCCTACGAGCAGTACTTC
once - TRBJ2-7 16 TRBV7-3 CASSLREETVDFEQYF TGTGCCAGCAGCTTAAGGGAGGAGACAGTTGACTTCGAGCAGTACTTC
- - TRBJ2-1 13 TRBV30 CAGWEGGAHEQFF TGTGCCGGCTGGGAAGGGGGAGCCCATGAGCAGTTCTTC
few - TRBJ1-1 12 TRBV7-9 CASSSGPYEAFF TGTGCCAGCAGCTCGGGGCCGTATGAAGCTTTCTTT
- - TRBJ2-7 14 TRBV7-2 CASSLEGRAPEQYF TGTGCCAGCAGCTTAGAGGGACGAGCCCCCGAGCAGTACTTC
- TRBD1 TRBJ2-7 15 TRBV27 CASSPWTGVSYEQYF TGTGCCAGCAGTCCGTGGACAGGGGTCTCCTACGAGCAGTACTTC
- - TRBJ1-5 16 TRBV5-6 CASSLAAGKGHQPQHF TGTGCCAGCAGCTTGGCCGCAGGGAAAGGTCATCAGCCCCAGCATTTT
- - TRBJ2-5 16 TRBV7-9 CASSLDGDSSWETQYF TGTGCCAGCAGCTTGGACGGCGACTCTTCCTGGGAGACCCAGTACTTC
- TRBD1 TRBJ1-2 15 TRBV9 CASSVGGDRVYGYTF TGTGCCAGCAGCGTAGGAGGGGACAGGGTCTATGGCTACACCTTC
- - TRBJ2-1 13 TRBV6-1 CASSLGDNNEQFF TGTGCCAGCAGTCTGGGGGACAACAATGAGCAGTTCTTC
- - TRBJ2-7 13 TRBV29-1 CSVEIGQAYEQYF TGCAGCGTTGAAATTGGACAAGCCTACGAGCAGTACTTC
- - TRBJ2-5 17 TRBV13 CASSLDRVARGQETQYF TGTGCCAGCAGCTTAGATCGGGTGGCCCGCGGCCAAGAGACCCAGTACTTC
- - TRBJ2-2 13 TRBV27 CASSRGYTGELFF TGTGCCAGCAGTAGAGGTTACACCGGGGAGCTGTTTTTT
- - TRBJ2-1 15 TRBV6-4 CASRVTGSSYNEQFF TGTGCCAGCAGGGTTACAGGTAGCTCCTACAATGAGCAGTTCTTC
- TRBD1 TRBJ2-1 15 TRBV5-4 CASSQGTGAIYEQFF TGTGCCAGCAGCCAGGGGACAGGGGCTATCTATGAGCAGTTCTTC
few - TRBJ2-2 13 TRBV7-9 CASNELLTGELFF TGTGCCAGCAACGAACTGCTTACCGGGGAGCTGTTTTTT
- TRBD1 TRBJ1-1 16 TRBV6-1 CASSEYLGQPNTEAFF TGTGCCAGCAGTGAATATCTGGGACAGCCGAACACTGAAGCTTTCTTT
once - TRBJ1-2 15 TRBV2 CAMLTGVALSYGYTF TGTGCCATGCTGACAGGCGTCGCTCTCTCCTATGGCTACACCTTC
- - TRBJ2-2 16 TRBV28 CASTPTGEDLGGELFF TGTGCCAGCACCCCGACAGGAGAGGATCTGGGTGGGGAGCTGTTTTTT
- - TRBJ1-1 13 TRBV27 CASSPGMGSEAFF TGTGCCAGCAGTCCGGGCATGGGAAGTGAAGCTTTCTTT